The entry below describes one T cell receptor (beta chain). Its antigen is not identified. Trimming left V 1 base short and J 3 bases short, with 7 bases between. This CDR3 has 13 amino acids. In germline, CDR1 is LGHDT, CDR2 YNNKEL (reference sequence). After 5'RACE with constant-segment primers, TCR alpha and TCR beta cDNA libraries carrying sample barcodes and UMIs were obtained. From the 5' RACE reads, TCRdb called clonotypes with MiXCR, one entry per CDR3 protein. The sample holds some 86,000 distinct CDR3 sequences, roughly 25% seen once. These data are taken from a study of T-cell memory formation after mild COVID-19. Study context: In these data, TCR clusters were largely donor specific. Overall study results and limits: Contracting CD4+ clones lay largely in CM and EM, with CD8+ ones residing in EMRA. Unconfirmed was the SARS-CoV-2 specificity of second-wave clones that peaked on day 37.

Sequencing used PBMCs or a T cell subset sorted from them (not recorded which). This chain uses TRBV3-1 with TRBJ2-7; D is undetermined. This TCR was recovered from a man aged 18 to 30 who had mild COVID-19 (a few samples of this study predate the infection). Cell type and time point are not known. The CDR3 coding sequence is TGTGCCAGCAGCCAAGTGGCCGGCTACGAGCAGTACTTC. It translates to CASSQVAGYEQYF.